This T cell receptor (beta chain) emerged from a study of spatial heterogeneity in lung cancer. TCRdb re-derived calls from the 5' RACE reads in MiXCR, one entry per CDR3 protein. This sample has about 94,000 distinct CDR3 sequences; approximately 19% occur once, and the top ten carry less than 25%. The time point is: blood at routine non-recurrence follow-up after resection. The clonotype comes from a male donor with early-stage non-small cell lung cancer. Sequencing was performed on PBMCs, taken at follow-up.

CDR3 in amino acids: CASSPRTSGNQPQHF. The CDR3 nucleotides are TGTGCCAGCAGCCCGAGGACCTCTGGCAATCAGCCCCAGCATTTT. The V gene is TRBV5-5, the J gene TRBJ1-5; D gene uncertain. Germline loops: CDR1 SGHKS, CDR2 YYEKEE (reference sequence). CDR3 size: 15 residues. With 4 bases removed from V and 2 bases from J, the gap between germline ends came to 13 bases.